These 23 T cell receptor beta chains share one sample of origin, sequenced in a study of T-cell memory formation after mild COVID-19. TCRdb used MiXCR to reprocess the 5' RACE reads, holding one entry per CDR3 protein. The table records more than 150,000 distinct CDR3 sequences, approximately 18% of them present only once. Input material: PBMCs or a T cell subset sorted from them (not recorded which). These receptors all come from a man aged 18 to 29 who had mild COVID-19 (a few samples of this study predate the infection). Cell type and time point are not known.

J is TRBJ1-2 and V is TRBV7-2; TRBD1 might be the D (6 bases). The length of the CDR3 is 15 residues. The V and J ends lost 5 bases and 2 bases respectively, with 15 bases between them. From germline, CDR1 is SGHTA and CDR2 FQGNSA. In nucleotides, the CDR3 is TGTGCCAGCAGCGAACAGGGAGGATCAAACTATGGCTACACCTTC. Protein product: CASSEQGGSNYGYTF.

This clonotype was seen ten or more times. This chain uses TRBV29-1 with TRBJ2-2, with D possibly being TRBD2 (5 bases). Trimming cost V 4 bases and J 5 bases, with 14 bases left between them. CDR1 is SQVTM, CDR2 ANQGSEA, per germline. The CDR3 contains 14 residues. CDR3 DNA: TGCAGCGTTGCTGCGAGGGCAGATACCGGGGAGCTGTTTTTT. Its translation: CSVAARADTGELFF.

This clonotype was counted a few times. The chain employs TRBV4-1 and TRBJ2-1; perhaps D is TRBD1 or TRBD2 (5 bases each). This CDR3 contains 15 residues. Germline assignment: CDR1 MGHRA and CDR2 YSYEKL. The V gene lost 1 base and the J gene lost 7 bases, with 14 bases spanning the gap. CDR3 region: CASSQGGAGKNEQFF. The CDR3 nucleotides read TGCGCCAGCAGCCAAGGAGGGGCAGGGAAAAATGAGCAGTTCTTC.

The rearrangement uses TRBV5-1 and TRBJ2-7; no definite D call. The CDR3 length is 14 residues. The V gene's germline CDR1 is SGHRS and CDR2 YFSETQ. Trimming left V 4 bases short and J 7 bases short, with 18 bases between. The CDR3 DNA is TGCGCCAGCAGCCTGGGCGTCGGGCCTTGGGAGCAGTACTTC. It encodes CASSLGVGPWEQYF.

There are a few counts of this clonotype. The chain carries TRBV20-1 and TRBJ2-1; D is unclear. Germline CDR1 is DFQATT and CDR2 is SNEGSKA (reference sequence). Trimming cost V 0 bases and J 10 bases, with 10 bases left between them. The CDR3 totals 12 residues. The CDR3 DNA sequence: TGCAGTGCTAGAGAATGGTCCGAAGAGCAGTTCTTC. Translation: CSAREWSEEQFF.

The gene calls are TRBV5-1 and TRBJ2-5; no definite D call. Deletions cut 4 bases from V and 3 bases from J, with 16 bases between. This CDR3 spans 15 amino acids. Germline-derived CDR1 and CDR2 are SGHRS and YFSETQ. This chain's CDR3 is CASSQLLGPEETQYF. The CDR3 DNA reads TGCGCCAGCAGCCAACTACTGGGTCCCGAAGAGACCCAGTACTTC.

The V gene is TRBV5-1, the J gene TRBJ1-3; D uncertain. This CDR3 region has 13 residues. Trimming shortened V by 6 bases and J by 1 base, and 8 bases separated the two germline ends. Germline V CDR1 and CDR2: SGHRS, YFSETQ. The CDR3 DNA is TGCGCCAGCAAGCAGACATCTGGAAACACCATATATTTT. It translates to CASKQTSGNTIYF.

This sequence joins TRBV6-6 and TRBJ1-6; D is uncertain. Germline V gene lookup returns CDR1 MNHNY and CDR2 SVGAGI (reference sequence). V shed 5 bases and J shed 9 bases, with 11 bases lying between them. The CDR3 totals 13 residues. The CDR3 region has the DNA TGTGCCAGCAGTCCGGGGTTGGGTTCACCCCTCCACTTT. Protein: CASSPGLGSPLHF.

This clonotype was counted many times. The rearrangement links TRBV7-3 to TRBJ2-2; 9 bases map to TRBD2. V lost 3 bases to trimming and J lost 1 base; unmatched junction nucleotides: 0. CDR1 is SGHTA and CDR2 is FQGTGA in the germline V gene. The CDR3 loop spans 15 amino acids. CDR3 sequence reads: CASSFSGGNTGELFF. The CDR3 DNA reads TGTGCCAGCAGCTTTAGCGGGGGGAACACCGGGGAGCTGTTTTTT.

V gene TRBV6-5 combines with J gene TRBJ2-2; D may be TRBD1 (6 bases). Germline V gene lookup returns CDR1 MNHEY and CDR2 SVGAGI. The V end lost 5 bases, the J end lost 0 bases, and 10 bases lay between the germline ends. The CDR3 runs to 15 residues. In DNA form, the CDR3 reads TGTGCCAGCAGTCCCGGGACAACGAACACCGGGGAGCTGTTTTTT. It is translated as CASSPGTTNTGELFF.

V and J are TRBV19 and TRBJ2-2; D may correspond to TRBD1 or TRBD2 (6 bases each). CDR3 length equals 15 residues. Germline V gives CDR1 LNHDA, CDR2 SQIVND (reference sequence). V was trimmed by 6 bases and J by 5 bases, leaving 16 bases between them. Here the CDR3 reads CASSLRGVRTGELFF. The DNA for the CDR3 is TGTGCCAGTAGCCTGAGGGGGGTACGGACCGGGGAGCTGTTTTTT.

This chain links TRBV27 with TRBJ1-6, with TRBD1 matching 10 bases. Germline V gene lookup returns CDR1 MNHEY and CDR2 SMNVEV (reference sequence). V trimming: 5 bases; J trimming: 8 bases; junction bases outside the gene matches: 9. This CDR3 spans 16 amino acids. CDR3 protein: CASSPKTGGIDSPLHF. CDR3 nucleotides: TGTGCCAGCAGTCCCAAGACAGGGGGCATCGATTCACCCCTCCACTTT.

J is TRBJ2-1 and V is TRBV12-3 or TRBV12-4, with D possibly TRBD1 on 7 matching bases. V dropped 2 bases and J dropped 10 bases, with 15 bases sitting between them. CDR3 length: 14 residues. In DNA form, the CDR3 reads TGTGCCAGCAGTTTATCAGGGGGGTCGTGGGAGCAGTTCTTC. It yields the protein CASSLSGGSWEQFF.

This clonotype was found a few times. V and J are TRBV5-1 and TRBJ2-3; 10 nucleotides align to TRBD2. With V trimmed by 6 bases and J by 1 base, 5 bases remained unmatched. Germline V gene lookup returns CDR1 SGHRS and CDR2 YFSETQ. The CDR3 extends over 15 amino acids. CDR3 bases: TGCGCCAGCATACCCAGCGGGGGGGGCACAGATACGCAGTATTTT. It codes for CASIPSGGGTDTQYF.

This clonotype was found a few times. The rearrangement uses TRBV24-1 and TRBJ2-3, with D possibly called TRBD1 or TRBD2 (5 bases each). Trimming removed 5 bases from V and 6 bases from J, with 11 bases in between. The CDR3 has 13 amino acids. From germline, CDR1 is KGHDR and CDR2 SFDVKD. The chain's CDR3 is CATSVGTSDTQYF. CDR3 DNA sequence: TGTGCCACCAGTGTCGGGACCTCGGATACGCAGTATTTT.

J is TRBJ1-1 and V is TRBV14; D remains ambiguous. Per germline, CDR1 SGHDN and CDR2 FVKESK. The CDR3 extends over 13 amino acids. V lost 0 bases to trimming and J lost 6 bases, with 8 bases between them. The CDR3 loop is CASSQDRLSEAFF. DNA of the CDR3: TGTGCCAGCAGCCAAGATCGTTTGTCTGAAGCTTTCTTT. Filled out from reference TRBV14 and TRBJ1-1, the complete variable domain reads EAGVTQFPSHSVIEKGQTVTLRCDPISGHDNLYWYRRVMGKEIKFLLHFVKESKQDESGMPNNRFLAERTGGTYSTLKVQPAELEDSGVYFCASSQDRLSEAFFGQGTRLTVV.

This clonotype appeared a few times. The CDR3 loop is CASSLKFGGTGELFF. Here the CDR3 DNA reads TGCGCCAGCAGCTTGAAGTTCGGGGGCACCGGGGAGCTGTTTTTT. The V and J genes are TRBV5-1 and TRBJ2-2; perhaps TRBD2 as D (6 bases). CDR3 length equals 15 residues. Trimming cost V 1 base and J 4 bases, with 11 bases left between them. Germline loops: CDR1 SGHRS, CDR2 YFSETQ.

The V gene is TRBV5-5, the J gene TRBJ2-3, with 10 bases identical to TRBD1. The CDR3 covers 15 residues. Germline-derived CDR1 and CDR2 are SGHKS and YYEKEE (reference sequence). V trimming: 3 bases; J trimming: 6 bases; junction bases outside the gene matches: 7. As DNA, the CDR3 is TGTGCCAGCAGCTCTCCGGGACAGGGGTGGGATACGCAGTATTTT. Amino acids: CASSSPGQGWDTQYF. Drawing the rest from reference TRBV5-5 and TRBJ2-3, the complete variable domain is DAGVTQSPTHLIKTRGQQVTLRCSPISGHKSVSWYQQVLGQGPQFIFQYYEKEERGRGNFPDRFSARQFPNYSSELNVNALLLGDSALYLCASSSPGQGWDTQYFGPGTRLTVL.

This clonotype has more than one count but fewer than ten. The DNA for the CDR3 is TGTGCCAGCAGAAGTACTAGGGAGACCCAGTACTTC. It yields the protein CASRSTRETQYF. The chain links TRBV28 to TRBJ2-5; TRBD2 might be the D (5 bases). The CDR3 length is 12 residues. CDR1 and CDR2 from the germline V gene are MDHEN and SYDVKM. The V and J ends lost 6 bases and 5 bases respectively, with 10 bases between them.

This clonotype was seen a few times. V is TRBV7-2 and J is TRBJ2-5, with 13 bases lining up with TRBD2. J gave up 2 bases and V 6 bases, and 6 bases lay outside the gene matches. The germline CDR1 and CDR2 sequences are SGHTA and FQGNSA. This CDR3 is built from 16 residues. The CDR3 DNA reads TGTGCCAGCAGTTGGACTAGCGGGGGACCTCAAGAGACCCAGTACTTC. The encoded protein is CASSWTSGGPQETQYF.

This clonotype was recorded a few times. The V and J genes are TRBV5-1 and TRBJ1-1; no clear D. The CDR3 extends over 13 amino acids. V shed 1 base and J shed 8 bases, with 12 bases lying between them. The germline V gene encodes CDR1 SGHRS and CDR2 YFSETQ. The CDR3: CASSLWKEGEAFF. The CDR3 region has the DNA TGCGCCAGCAGCTTGTGGAAGGAAGGGGAAGCTTTCTTT.

V and J are TRBV7-2 and TRBJ2-1; 13 nucleotides align to TRBD2. This CDR3 has 17 residues. Germline CDR1 and CDR2: SGHTA and FQGNSA. V shed 5 bases, J shed 4 bases, and the junction held 8 bases outside the gene matches. CDR3 coding DNA: TGTGCCAGCAGCCAAGGGACTAGCGGGACTATATACAATGAGCAGTTCTTC. Protein: CASSQGTSGTIYNEQFF.

There are a few counts of this clonotype. This sequence joins TRBV5-1 and TRBJ2-2; 7 nucleotides align to TRBD2. With V trimmed by 3 bases and J by 1 base, 3 bases remained unmatched. Germline loops: CDR1 SGHRS, CDR2 YFSETQ. The CDR3 loop spans 15 amino acids. Written as DNA, the CDR3 is TGCGCCAGCAGCTCCCAGCGGGGGAACACCGGGGAGCTGTTTTTT. Translating gives CASSSQRGNTGELFF. Drawing the rest from reference TRBV5-1 and TRBJ2-2, the complete variable domain is KAGVTQTPRYLIKTRGQQVTLSCSPISGHRSVSWYQQTPGQGLQFLFEYFSETQRNKGNFPGRFSGRQFSNSRSEMNVSTLELGDSALYLCASSSQRGNTGELFFGEGSRLTVL.